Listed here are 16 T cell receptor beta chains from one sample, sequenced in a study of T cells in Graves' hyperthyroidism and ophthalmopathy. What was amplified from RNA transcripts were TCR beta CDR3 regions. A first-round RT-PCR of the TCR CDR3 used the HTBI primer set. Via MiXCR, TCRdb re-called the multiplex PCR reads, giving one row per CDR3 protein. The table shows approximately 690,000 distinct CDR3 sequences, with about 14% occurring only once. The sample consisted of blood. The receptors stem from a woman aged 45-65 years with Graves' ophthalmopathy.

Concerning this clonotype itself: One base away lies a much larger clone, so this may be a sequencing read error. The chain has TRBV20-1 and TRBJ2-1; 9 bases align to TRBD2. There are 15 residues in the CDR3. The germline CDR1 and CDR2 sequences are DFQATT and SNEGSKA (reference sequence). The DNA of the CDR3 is TGCAGTGCGGAGGGGTCTAGCGGGATCCACAATGGGCAGTTCTTC. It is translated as CSAEGSSGIHNGQFF.

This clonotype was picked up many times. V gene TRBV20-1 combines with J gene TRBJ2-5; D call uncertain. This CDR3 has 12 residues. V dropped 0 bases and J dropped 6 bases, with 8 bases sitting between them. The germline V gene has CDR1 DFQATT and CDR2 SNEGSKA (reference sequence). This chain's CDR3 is CSARDVGKTQYF. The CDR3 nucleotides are TGCAGTGCTAGAGATGTGGGGAAGACCCAGTACTTC.

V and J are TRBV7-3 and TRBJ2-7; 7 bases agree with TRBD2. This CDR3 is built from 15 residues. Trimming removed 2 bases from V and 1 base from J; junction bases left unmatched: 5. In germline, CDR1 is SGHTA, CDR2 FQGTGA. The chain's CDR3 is CASSLVAGVSYEQYF. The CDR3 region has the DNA TGTGCCAGCAGCTTAGTCGCGGGAGTTTCCTACGAGCAGTACTTC.

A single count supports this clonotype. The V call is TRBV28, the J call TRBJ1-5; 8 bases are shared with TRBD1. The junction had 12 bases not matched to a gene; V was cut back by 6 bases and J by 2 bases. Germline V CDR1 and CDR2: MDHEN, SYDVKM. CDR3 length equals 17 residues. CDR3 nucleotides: TGTGCCAGCAGCCCGGGACAGGCCCGGCTGGGCAATCAGCCCCAGCATTTT. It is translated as CASSPGQARLGNQPQHF.

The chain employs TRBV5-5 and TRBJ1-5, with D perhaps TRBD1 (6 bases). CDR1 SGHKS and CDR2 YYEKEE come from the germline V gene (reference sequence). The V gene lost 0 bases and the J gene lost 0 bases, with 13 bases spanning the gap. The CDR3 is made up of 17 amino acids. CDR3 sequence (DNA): TGTGCCAGCAGCTTGGGTCGGACAGCTAATAGCAATCAGCCCCAGCATTTT. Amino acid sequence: CASSLGRTANSNQPQHF.

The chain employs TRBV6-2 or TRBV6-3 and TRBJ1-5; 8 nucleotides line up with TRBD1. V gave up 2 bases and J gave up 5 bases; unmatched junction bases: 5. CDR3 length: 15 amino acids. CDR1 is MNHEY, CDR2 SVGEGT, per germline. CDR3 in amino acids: CASSYRQGMYQPQHF. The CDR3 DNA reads TGTGCCAGCAGTTACAGACAGGGGATGTATCAGCCCCAGCATTTT.

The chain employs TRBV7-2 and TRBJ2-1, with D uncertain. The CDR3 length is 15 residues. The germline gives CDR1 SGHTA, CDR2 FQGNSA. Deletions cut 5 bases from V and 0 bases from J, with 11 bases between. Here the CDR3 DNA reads TGTGCCAGCAGCCGCGTGAGTCGCTCCTACAATGAGCAGTTCTTC. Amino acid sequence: CASSRVSRSYNEQFF.

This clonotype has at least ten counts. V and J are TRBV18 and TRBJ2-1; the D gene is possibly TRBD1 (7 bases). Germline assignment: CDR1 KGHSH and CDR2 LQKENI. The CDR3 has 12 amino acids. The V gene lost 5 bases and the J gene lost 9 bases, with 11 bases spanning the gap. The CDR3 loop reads CASSTQGGEQFF. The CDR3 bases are TGTGCCAGCTCAACGCAGGGGGGTGAGCAGTTCTTC.

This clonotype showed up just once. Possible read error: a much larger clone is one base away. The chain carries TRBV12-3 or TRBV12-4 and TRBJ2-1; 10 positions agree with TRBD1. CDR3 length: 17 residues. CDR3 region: CVSSLARRTGGYNEQFF. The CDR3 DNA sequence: TGTGTCAGCAGTTTAGCGCGGAGGACAGGGGGCTACAATGAGCAGTTCTTC.

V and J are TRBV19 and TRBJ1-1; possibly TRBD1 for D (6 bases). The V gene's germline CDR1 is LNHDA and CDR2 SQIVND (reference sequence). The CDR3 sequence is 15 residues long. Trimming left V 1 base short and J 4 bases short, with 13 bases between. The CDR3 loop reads CASSIAPQGSTEAFF. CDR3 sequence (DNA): TGTGCCAGTAGTATAGCCCCACAGGGAAGCACTGAAGCTTTCTTT.

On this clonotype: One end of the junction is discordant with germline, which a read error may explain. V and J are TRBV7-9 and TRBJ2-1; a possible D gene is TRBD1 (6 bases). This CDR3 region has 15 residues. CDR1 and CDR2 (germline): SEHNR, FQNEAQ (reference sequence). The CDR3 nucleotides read TGTGCCAGCAGCCCCTCCGGGACACCCTACGATGAGCAGTTCTTC. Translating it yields CASSPSGTPYDEQFF.

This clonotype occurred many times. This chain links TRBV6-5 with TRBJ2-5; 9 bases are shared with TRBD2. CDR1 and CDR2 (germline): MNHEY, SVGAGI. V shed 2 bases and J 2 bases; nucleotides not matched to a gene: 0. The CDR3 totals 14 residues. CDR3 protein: CASSYLAGQETQYF. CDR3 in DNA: TGTGCCAGCAGTTACCTAGCGGGACAAGAGACCCAGTACTTC.

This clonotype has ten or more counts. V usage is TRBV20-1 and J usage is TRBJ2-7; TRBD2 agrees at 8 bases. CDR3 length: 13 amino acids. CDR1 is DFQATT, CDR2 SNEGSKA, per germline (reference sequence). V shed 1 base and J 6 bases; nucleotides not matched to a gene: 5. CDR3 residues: CSARGREGREQYF. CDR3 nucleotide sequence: TGCAGTGCTAGAGGTCGGGAGGGCCGCGAGCAGTACTTC.

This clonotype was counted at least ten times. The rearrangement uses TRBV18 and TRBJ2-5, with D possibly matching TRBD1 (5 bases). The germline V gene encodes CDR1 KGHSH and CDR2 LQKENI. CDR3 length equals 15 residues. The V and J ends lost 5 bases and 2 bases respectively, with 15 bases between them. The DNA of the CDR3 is TGTGCCAGCTCATCGTCTTGGACAAAACAAGAGACCCAGTACTTC. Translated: CASSSSWTKQETQYF.

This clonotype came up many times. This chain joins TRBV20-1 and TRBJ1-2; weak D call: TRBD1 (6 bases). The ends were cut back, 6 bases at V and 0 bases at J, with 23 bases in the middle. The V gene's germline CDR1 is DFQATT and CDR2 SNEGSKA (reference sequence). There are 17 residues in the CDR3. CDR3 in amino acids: CSARPPSGTNANYGYTF. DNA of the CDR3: TGCAGTGCGCGGCCACCCTCCGGGACAAATGCTAACTATGGCTACACCTTC.

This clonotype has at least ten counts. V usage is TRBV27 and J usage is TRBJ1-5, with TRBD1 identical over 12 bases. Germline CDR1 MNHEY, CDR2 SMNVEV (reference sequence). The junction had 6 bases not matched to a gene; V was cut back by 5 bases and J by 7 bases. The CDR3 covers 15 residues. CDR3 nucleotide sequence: TGTGCCAGCAGTAGCGGGACAGGGGGCCGGCAGCCCCAGCATTTT. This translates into CASSSGTGGRQPQHF.